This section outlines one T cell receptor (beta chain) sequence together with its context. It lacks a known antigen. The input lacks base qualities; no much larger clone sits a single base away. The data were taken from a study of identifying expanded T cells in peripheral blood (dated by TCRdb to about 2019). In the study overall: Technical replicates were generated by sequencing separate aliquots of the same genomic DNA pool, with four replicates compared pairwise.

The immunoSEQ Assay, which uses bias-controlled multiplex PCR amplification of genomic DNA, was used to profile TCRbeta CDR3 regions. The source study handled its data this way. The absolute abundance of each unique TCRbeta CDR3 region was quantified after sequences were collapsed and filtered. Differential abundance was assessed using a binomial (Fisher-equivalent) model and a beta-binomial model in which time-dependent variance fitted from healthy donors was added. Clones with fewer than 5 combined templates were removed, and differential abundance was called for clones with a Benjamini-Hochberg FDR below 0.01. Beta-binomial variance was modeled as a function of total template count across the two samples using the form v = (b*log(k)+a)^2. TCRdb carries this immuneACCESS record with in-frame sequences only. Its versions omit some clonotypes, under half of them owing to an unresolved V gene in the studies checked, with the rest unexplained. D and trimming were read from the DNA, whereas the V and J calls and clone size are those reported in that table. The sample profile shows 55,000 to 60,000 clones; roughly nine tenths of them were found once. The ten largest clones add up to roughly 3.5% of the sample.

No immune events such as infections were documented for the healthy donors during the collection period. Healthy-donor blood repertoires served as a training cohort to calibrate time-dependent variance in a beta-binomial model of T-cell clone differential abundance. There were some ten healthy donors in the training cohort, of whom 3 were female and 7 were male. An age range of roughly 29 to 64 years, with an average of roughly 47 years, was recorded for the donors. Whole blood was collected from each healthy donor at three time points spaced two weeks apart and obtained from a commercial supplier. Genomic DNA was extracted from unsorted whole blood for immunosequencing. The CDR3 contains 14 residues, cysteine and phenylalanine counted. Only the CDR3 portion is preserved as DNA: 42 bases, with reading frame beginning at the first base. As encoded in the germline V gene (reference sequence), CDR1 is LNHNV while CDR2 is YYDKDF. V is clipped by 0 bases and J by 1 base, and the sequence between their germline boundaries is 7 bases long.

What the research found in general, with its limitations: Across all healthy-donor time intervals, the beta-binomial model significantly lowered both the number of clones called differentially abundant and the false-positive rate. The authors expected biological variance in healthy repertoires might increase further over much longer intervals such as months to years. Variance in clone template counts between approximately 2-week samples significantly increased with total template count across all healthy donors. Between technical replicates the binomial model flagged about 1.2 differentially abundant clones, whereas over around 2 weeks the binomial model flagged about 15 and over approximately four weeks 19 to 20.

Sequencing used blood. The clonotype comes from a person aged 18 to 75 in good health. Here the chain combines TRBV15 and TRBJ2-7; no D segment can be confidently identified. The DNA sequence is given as TGTGCCACCAGCAGAGAGAAAGTTTCCTACGAGCAGTACTTC. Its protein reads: CATSREKVSYEQYF. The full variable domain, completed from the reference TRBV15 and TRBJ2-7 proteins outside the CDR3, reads DAMVIQNPRYQVTQFGKPVTLSCSQTLNHNVMYWYQQKSSQAPKLLFHYYDKDFNNEADTPDNFQSRRPNTSFCFLDIRSPGLGDTAMYLCATSREKVSYEQYFGPGTRLTVT.